Listed below are T cell receptor beta chains from one sample, sequenced in a study of blood T cells in healthy people across ages. TCRdb independently ran MiXCR on the 5' RACE reads; one entry per CDR3 protein. The sample contains around 800,000 distinct CDR3 sequences, roughly 25% of which appear only once. The same data also went into a second study, on T cells of mothers and their children.

Sequenced material: blood. The receptor source for this set is a boy younger than 18 in good health. The conserved cysteine and the conserved F or W are not part of the CDR3 here. D genes are given only for firm matches.

V gene	J gene	D gene	CDR3 protein
TRBV12-3/TRBV12-4	TRBJ2-7	-	ASTLQEAGEQY
TRBV10-3	TRBJ2-1	-	AISEDWSLDPSYNEQF
TRBV7-9	TRBJ1-2	TRBD1	ASSLTGQGHGYT
TRBV7-6	TRBJ2-1	TRBD1	ASSPFMGQEPPRLYNEQF
TRBV20-1	TRBJ1-2	-	SAPDSFYGYT
TRBV20-1	TRBJ2-7	TRBD1	SARQGAGEQY
TRBV5-1	TRBJ1-4	-	ASSNGHGNEKLF
TRBV2	TRBJ2-1	-	ASSEGETFEWEQF
TRBV12-3/TRBV12-4	TRBJ1-4	-	ASSPREGSNEKLF
TRBV28	TRBJ1-2	-	ASRPGHIYGYT
TRBV12-3/TRBV12-4	TRBJ2-1	-	ASSPMGAREQF
TRBV4-1	TRBJ2-7	TRBD1	ASSQGGQGNEQY
TRBV4-1	TRBJ2-2	-	ASSQDVTGGELF
TRBV28	TRBJ2-7	-	ASRLRRAGLAHYEQY
TRBV12-3/TRBV12-4	TRBJ2-1	TRBD1	ASRTGGFYNEQF
TRBV5-1	TRBJ1-1	-	ASSLVGELNTEAF
TRBV29-1	TRBJ2-7	-	SASFRQDNEQY
TRBV15	TRBJ2-7	TRBD1	ATSRDAGQGNNEQY
TRBV20-1	TRBJ2-3	TRBD1	SARGQVPRGTQY
TRBV6-5	TRBJ2-7	-	AIKSGASSYEQY
TRBV5-1	TRBJ2-7	-	ASSPWGGSHEQY
TRBV7-6	TRBJ2-6	-	ASGDRRDGANVLT
TRBV9	TRBJ2-2	-	ASSTSGGPTGELF
TRBV18	TRBJ2-5	-	ASSPTIGETQY
TRBV5-1	TRBJ2-5	-	ASSLGAGQETQC
TRBV3-1	TRBJ1-5	TRBD1	ASSQDGTGDQPQH
TRBV29-1	TRBJ1-2	TRBD1	SVEGGGLSNYGYT
TRBV29-1	TRBJ2-5	-	SAREGWETQY
TRBV15	TRBJ2-5	TRBD2	ATSRVGRGVLETQY
TRBV12-3/TRBV12-4	TRBJ1-1	-	ASSLFAGMRTEAF
TRBV7-9	TRBJ1-3	-	ASSRQGAGNTIY
TRBV6-2/TRBV6-3	TRBJ1-5	-	ASSYGAGHQPQH
TRBV3-1	TRBJ1-2	-	ASSPLRTVNYGYT
TRBV12-3/TRBV12-4	TRBJ1-5	TRBD1	ASSLGTVPQPQH
TRBV2	TRBJ1-6	TRBD1	ASSIDRELDSPLH
TRBV28	TRBJ2-7	TRBD1	ASNRQGSYEQY
TRBV10-3	TRBJ1-4	-	AISVRMNEKLL
TRBV20-1	TRBJ2-5	-	SGRGSSETQY
TRBV7-9	TRBJ1-1	-	ASSPGANTEAF
TRBV3-1	TRBJ2-6	-	ASSPSFGANVLT
TRBV12-3/TRBV12-4	TRBJ1-4	-	ASSLGGGKLF
TRBV19	TRBJ2-3	-	ASRTGGTDTQY
TRBV12-3/TRBV12-4	TRBJ1-3	-	ASSFAGAGNTIY
TRBV29-1	TRBJ1-1	TRBD1	SAGTGLPNTEAF
TRBV10-3	TRBJ1-1	-	ASGPGTDTEAF
TRBV6-1	TRBJ2-6	-	ASREWGKVSGANVLT